This T cell receptor (beta chain) was documented in a study of T cells in Graves' hyperthyroidism and ophthalmopathy (dated by TCRdb to between 2018 and 2020). Background for the entire study: Peripheral blood was collected at initial diagnosis, before any treatment. The paper reports TCR Vbeta CDR3 sequencing of more than 120 peripheral blood samples: around 45 ophthalmopathy, about 75 hyperthyroidism and 17 progressor patients. Prospective prediction of ophthalmopathy was tested in an independent validation cohort of some 20 hyperthyroidism patients and roughly 16 patients who later progressed to ophthalmopathy. Thyroid tissue and blood T-cell repertoires from six Graves' hyperthyroidism patients were also compared in the study. The approximately 97 discovery patients were randomly divided into training and test sets at a 7:3 ratio. A discovery cohort of about a hundred patients, roughly 43 with Graves' ophthalmopathy and over 55 with stable Graves' hyperthyroidism, was used to find distinguishing TCR V-J signatures. Following sampling, methimazole starting at 30 mg daily was given to hyperthyroidism patients, and high-dose intravenous methylprednisolone was given to ophthalmopathy patients. Summary of the overall study and its limitations: Most expanded thyroid clonotypes (frequency above 0.001) were also detected in blood, a finding suggesting that blood repertoires may reflect thyroid immune responses. During validation, the model predicted progression to ophthalmopathy a median of around 6 months ahead of onset, with more than 55% sensitivity and roughly 72% specificity. Sample size was not statistically predetermined, and blinding of investigators to group allocation was not performed. Ophthalmopathy was separated from stable hyperthyroidism by a 13 V-J signature model, with around 90% sensitivity and about 81% specificity obtained in cross-validation and 80%/75% obtained in testing.

Amplification of TCR beta CDR3 regions was carried out from RNA transcripts. For the first round of RT-PCR on the TCR CDR3, the HTBI primer set was used together with the Qiagen OneStep RT-PCR kit. A second multiplex PCR round built the libraries, followed by size selection and purification. Sequencing of the libraries was done on an Illumina HiSeq2000 using paired-end 100 bp reads. Regarding the original processing steps: SOAPnuke was used to process the raw data, removing reads that contained adapters or uncalled bases, had a mean Phred below 15, or lacked an exact match to the constant primer or identifier. COPE v1.2.5 was used to merge high-quality paired reads, and clonotypes were defined as unique nucleotide sequences. Clonotypes were aligned to IMGT TRBV, TRBD and TRBJ reference segments using MiTCR v1.1. The analysis was restricted to V-J combinations with a frequency above 0.0001, which together covered 99% to 99.2% of the repertoires. The TCS score was defined as the ratio of F50 (clonal expansion) to E x V (chaos), calculated using BLOSUM62-based TCRdist between CDR3 peptides within each V-J. Welch's t-statistics and random forest reduced around 550 V-J features to 13, which were used in a naive Bayes classifier (R e1071). The raw public reads went through TCRdb reprocessing: fastp at Q25, MiXCR clone calling, in-frame beta chains kept. Under each unique CDR3 protein, matching rows form one entry showing the most common genes and DNA. The V and J calls and clone size come from TCRdb's table, not from the authors' own analysis. Within this sample are a few hundred thousand distinct CDR3 sequences, with approximately 16% of them counted one time only. The biggest ten clones account for around 28% of the sample.

The germline V gene yields SGHDT for CDR1 and YYEEEE for CDR2. The CDR3 runs 13 residues from the cysteine to the phenylalanine. Kept here is only the CDR3 DNA, which spans 39 bases and is read in frame from base 1. The germline ends are 17 bases apart after V is trimmed by 8 bases and J by 8 bases. In its sample, this clonotype was seen a few times. Its binding antigen is unknown. No quality values exist for individual bases; no much larger clone is one base distant. Ophthalmopathy patients had moderately to severely active disease, Clinical Activity Score of at least 3, NOSPECS grade of at least 4, and duration under 3 months. Any patient with an uncontrolled infection, another autoimmune disease, pregnancy or lactation was excluded. Diagnoses relied on clinical symptoms, serum thyroxine and TRAb, thyroid ultrasound and orbital computed tomography. Ficoll-Paque density gradient centrifugation was used to isolate PBMCs from under 11 ml of fresh peripheral blood. Trizol reagent was used to extract total RNA, and RNA quality was then checked on an Agilent 2100 Bioanalyzer.

The material sequenced was blood. This clonotype was sampled from a woman in her thirties with Graves' ophthalmopathy. Recombination linked TRBV5-6 to TRBJ2-1, with no reliable assignment of the D segment. The encoded CDR3 is CASGRLSQDEQFF. The DNA is as follows: TGTGCCAGTGGGCGGCTAAGCCAAGATGAGCAGTTCTTC.